Listed below are T cell receptor beta chains from one sample, sequenced in a study of T cell responses to AZD1222 COVID-19 vaccine. Clones were sequenced by immunoSEQ multiplex PCR, and TCRdb holds only the in-frame ones, with some missing. The top ten hold 2.5% to 3.5% of the sample, which has over 130,000 clones, roughly 91% seen once. Sequencing used peripheral blood, obtained 28 days after the second AZD1222 dose. All receptors come from an adult who received the AZD1222 COVID-19 vaccine. CDR3s include the opening cysteine and the closing phenylalanine or tryptophan. The D gene is left open where the match is weak. Rows may omit the clone size; those that give it use once, few, many or a size class.

CDR3aa,CDR3nt,j_gene,abundance,v_gene,d_gene
CATSRDRRDRAIF,TGTGCCACCAGCAGAGATCGCCGGGACAGGGCCATTTTT,TRBJ1-5,once,TRBV15,TRBD1
CASSQPSGDQETQYF,TGTGCCAGCAGCCAGCCTAGCGGGGACCAAGAGACCCAGTACTTC,TRBJ2-5,NA,TRBV5-4,TRBD2
CASGRNSYEQYF,TGTGCCTCAGGGCGTAACTCCTACGAGCAGTACTTC,TRBJ2-7,NA,TRBV10-3,NA
CASSTGLFASGRWNEQFF,TGTGCCAGTAGTACGGGTTTATTTGCCAGCGGGAGATGGAATGAGCAGTTCTTC,TRBJ2-1,few,TRBV19,TRBD2
CASSPNRPYEQYF,TGTGCCAGCTCACCGAACCGGCCCTACGAGCAGTACTTC,TRBJ2-7,NA,TRBV18,NA
CASSSWPVGNEQFF,TGTGCCAGCAGTTCGTGGCCCGTGGGAAATGAGCAGTTCTTC,TRBJ2-1,NA,TRBV25-1,NA
CASSPPGQGKQYNEQFF,TGTGCCAGCTCACCACCGGGACAGGGAAAACAGTACAATGAGCAGTTCTTC,TRBJ2-1,NA,TRBV18,TRBD1
CASSSFPLGEQFF,TGTGCCAGCAGCTCATTTCCCCTAGGGGAGCAGTTCTTC,TRBJ2-1,NA,TRBV21-1,NA
CSVGRGVSYNEQFF,TGCAGCGTTGGGAGGGGGGTCTCCTACAATGAGCAGTTCTTC,TRBJ2-1,NA,TRBV29-1,NA
CASTTGSIYEQYF,TGTGCCAGCACCACGGGGTCAATCTACGAGCAGTACTTC,TRBJ2-7,NA,TRBV28,NA
CASSPRWGQLNYGYTF,TGTGCCAGCAGTCCCCGGTGGGGACAGCTTAACTATGGCTACACCTTC,TRBJ1-2,NA,TRBV28,TRBD1
CASSWSGDQPQHF,TGTGCCAGCAGTTGGAGCGGTGATCAGCCCCAGCATTTT,TRBJ1-5,NA,TRBV6-5,NA
CASSPGTGGTFF,TGTGCCAGCAGCCCGGGGACAGGGGGCACGTTCTTC,TRBJ2-1,NA,TRBV5-6,TRBD1
CASQQGERLYQPQHF,TGTGCCAGTCAGCAGGGGGAAAGGCTTTATCAGCCCCAGCATTTT,TRBJ1-5,NA,TRBV19,TRBD1
CASSLRFGGLNEQFF,TGTGCCAGCAGCTTACGTTTTGGGGGGCTAAATGAGCAGTTCTTC,TRBJ2-1,NA,TRBV7-3,NA
CASRAQGGVTDTQYF,TGTGCCAGCAGAGCCCAGGGGGGGGTCACAGATACGCAGTATTTT,TRBJ2-3,NA,TRBV9,NA
CASSLATRAMNTEAFF,TGTGCCAGCAGCTTGGCGACGAGGGCCATGAACACTGAAGCTTTCTTT,TRBJ1-1,once,TRBV7-8,NA
CASWGRQSSTDTQYF,TGTGCCAGCTGGGGAAGACAGTCTAGCACAGATACGCAGTATTTT,TRBJ2-3,NA,TRBV28,NA
CASSQTFDSGRGEQYF,TGTGCCAGCAGCCAAACATTCGACTCCGGGCGGGGCGAGCAGTACTTC,TRBJ2-7,NA,TRBV4-2,NA
CASSYSGTGGIEQYF,TGTGCCAGCAGTTACTCGGGGACAGGGGGCATCGAGCAGTACTTC,TRBJ2-7,NA,TRBV6-5,TRBD1
CASSSWTGGPTGELFF,TGTGCCAGCAGCTCGTGGACAGGGGGGCCCACCGGGGAGCTGTTTTTT,TRBJ2-2,NA,TRBV7-2,TRBD1
CASSWTSAQPTDTQYF,TGTGCCAGCAGTTGGACTAGCGCGCAACCCACAGATACGCAGTATTTT,TRBJ2-3,NA,TRBV6-2/TRBV6-3,TRBD2
CASSWDFRETQYF,TGTGCCAGCAGCTGGGACTTTAGGGAGACCCAGTACTTC,TRBJ2-5,NA,TRBV5-4,NA
CASSETGYGYTF,TGCGCCAGCAGTGAGACAGGTTATGGCTACACCTTC,TRBJ1-2,NA,TRBV10-2,NA
CASSEGTGRLEKLFF,TGTGCCAGCAGCGAGGGGACAGGGAGACTTGAAAAACTGTTTTTT,TRBJ1-4,NA,TRBV9,TRBD1
CASIWDTMADNSPLHF,TGTGCCAGCATATGGGACACAATGGCGGATAATTCACCCCTCCACTTT,TRBJ1-6,NA,TRBV2,NA
CASSWGSVSSNYGYTF,TGTGCCAGCAGCTGGGGCTCGGTCAGTTCTAACTATGGCTACACCTTC,TRBJ1-2,NA,TRBV7-2,NA
CASSEVQSNSPLHF,TGTGCCAGCAGTGAAGTTCAGTCGAATTCACCCCTCCACTTT,TRBJ1-6,many,TRBV6-1,NA
CASSQDRGGHETQYF,TGTGCCAGCAGCCAAGACCGGGGGGGCCACGAGACCCAGTACTTC,TRBJ2-5,NA,TRBV4-2,TRBD2
CASSLGISLTPDTQYF,TGCGCCAGCAGCTTGGGAATAAGCCTAACTCCAGATACGCAGTATTTT,TRBJ2-3,NA,TRBV5-1,NA
CASSIGPTSYEQYF,TGTGCCAGTAGTATAGGACCTACCTCCTACGAGCAGTACTTC,TRBJ2-7,few,TRBV19,NA
CASSPAGLAGGVQYF,TGTGCCAGCTCACCTGCGGGACTAGCGGGAGGGGTGCAGTACTTC,TRBJ2-7,NA,TRBV18,TRBD2
CASSLGFTLAYEQYF,TGTGCCAGCAGCTTAGGGTTTACCCTAGCCTACGAGCAGTACTTC,TRBJ2-7,NA,TRBV11-2,NA